These T cell receptor beta chains were read from a single sample in a study of T-cell memory formation after mild COVID-19. From the 5' RACE reads, TCRdb called clonotypes with MiXCR, one entry per CDR3 protein. The sample records 530,000 or so distinct CDR3 sequences, around 15% being singletons. Sequences were obtained from PBMCs or a T cell subset sorted from them (not recorded which). The receptors stem from an adult woman who had mild COVID-19 (a few samples of this study predate the infection). Cell type and time point are not known. Each CDR3 is given with its conserved first and last residue. D genes are given only for firm matches. Only some rows state a clone size, as once, few, many or a class for expanded clones.

>TRBV6-2/TRBV6-3|NA|NA|TRBJ2-1
CASSYGGAGYVEQFF
TGTGCCAGCAGTTACGGGGGGGCCGGGTACGTTGAGCAGTTCTTC
>TRBV12-3/TRBV12-4|NA|TRBD2|TRBJ2-1
CASSWGLAGAYNEQFF
TGTGCCAGCAGTTGGGGACTAGCGGGAGCCTACAATGAGCAGTTCTTC
>TRBV12-3/TRBV12-4|NA|TRBD1|TRBJ1-1
CASSPQGAWTEAFF
TGTGCCAGCAGTCCACAGGGGGCATGGACTGAAGCTTTCTTT
>TRBV6-5|few|NA|TRBJ2-7
CASRDPDGYEQYF
TGTGCCAGCAGGGATCCCGACGGGTACGAGCAGTACTTC
>TRBV18|few|NA|TRBJ2-1
CASSRDGNEQFF
TGTGCCAGCTCACGGGACGGGAATGAGCAGTTCTTC
>TRBV20-1|NA|NA|TRBJ2-7
CSALTKAEQYF
TGCAGTGCTTTAACAAAAGCCGAGCAGTACTTC
>TRBV12-3/TRBV12-4|NA|TRBD1|TRBJ1-2
CASNDRGKNYGYTF
TGTGCCAGCAACGACAGGGGCAAAAACTATGGCTACACCTTC
>TRBV4-2|NA|TRBD2|TRBJ2-1
CASSQGTSGTYNEQFF
TGTGCCAGCAGCCAAGGGACTAGCGGGACGTACAATGAGCAGTTCTTC
>TRBV7-9|few|TRBD1|TRBJ2-1
CASSVMGQLLQNEQFF
TGTGCCAGCAGCGTTATGGGACAGCTACTCCAGAATGAGCAGTTCTTC
>TRBV4-1|few|NA|TRBJ1-2
CASSQDQDGYGYTF
TGCGCCAGCAGCCAAGATCAAGACGGCTATGGCTACACCTTC
>TRBV20-1|few|NA|TRBJ1-2
CSARGWTTRRANYGYTF
TGCAGTGCTAGAGGCTGGACCACTCGGCGGGCTAACTATGGCTACACCTTC
>TRBV7-9|NA|NA|TRBJ2-3
CASSLGHPDTQYF
TGTGCCAGCAGCTTAGGTCATCCAGATACGCAGTATTTT
>TRBV7-6|NA|NA|TRBJ2-5
CASSLGGRGLGETQYF
TGTGCCAGCAGCTTAGGAGGACGGGGCCTAGGAGAGACCCAGTACTTC
>TRBV6-5|NA|TRBD1|TRBJ1-3
CASEQGQPGNTIYF
TGTGCCAGCGAACAGGGACAGCCTGGAAACACCATATATTTT
>TRBV5-1|NA|TRBD2|TRBJ2-7
CASSLVAGVEEQYF
TGCGCCAGCAGCTTGGTAGCGGGAGTCGAAGAGCAGTACTTC
>TRBV15|NA|NA|TRBJ2-1
CATRDGRGPSNEQFF
TGTGCCACCCGAGATGGGCGGGGGCCCAGCAATGAGCAGTTCTTC
>TRBV18|few|NA|TRBJ1-1
CASSPRSSAGKNTEAFF
TGTGCCAGCTCACCACGATCTAGTGCCGGGAAGAACACTGAAGCTTTCTTT
>TRBV9|many|TRBD2|TRBJ2-3
CASSAYSGSDTQYF
TGTGCCAGCAGCGCTTATAGCGGGTCAGATACGCAGTATTTT
>TRBV12-3/TRBV12-4|few|TRBD2|TRBJ2-5
CASRNTEGRDEETQYF
TGTGCCAGCAGAAATACCGAGGGGAGGGACGAAGAGACCCAGTACTTC
>TRBV7-9|few|NA|TRBJ2-7
CASSLVAVSYEQYF
TGTGCCAGCAGCTTAGTAGCGGTTAGCTACGAGCAGTACTTC
>TRBV9|NA|NA|TRBJ2-1
CASSAGTAVNEQFF
TGTGCCAGCAGCGCCGGGACTGCAGTTAATGAGCAGTTCTTC
>TRBV29-1|few|TRBD1|TRBJ1-1
CREIPTGTNTEAFF
TGCAGGGAAATACCGACAGGGACGAACACTGAAGCTTTCTTT
>TRBV7-8|few|NA|TRBJ2-5
CASSSERWTQYF
TGTGCCAGCAGCTCGGAGCGGTGGACCCAGTACTTC
>TRBV10-3|few|TRBD1|TRBJ1-6
CAISGGGQDNSPLHF
TGTGCCATCAGTGGAGGAGGACAGGATAATTCACCCCTCCACTTT
>TRBV19|NA|NA|TRBJ2-3
CASSMRQAEKRDTQYF
TGTGCCAGTAGTATGCGACAAGCGGAGAAGAGGGATACGCAGTATTTT
>TRBV19|NA|TRBD1|TRBJ2-1
CASSTYGQGNPNEQFF
TGTGCCAGTAGTACCTATGGACAGGGGAACCCCAATGAGCAGTTCTTC
>TRBV4-1|NA|NA|TRBJ2-1
CASSLLRAQDNEQFF
TGCGCCAGCAGCCTCCTGCGGGCCCAGGACAATGAGCAGTTCTTC
>TRBV7-3|NA|NA|TRBJ2-5
CASSLTGRAFQETQYF
TGTGCCAGCAGCTTAACGGGTCGGGCATTCCAAGAGACCCAGTACTTC
>TRBV28|once|TRBD1|TRBJ2-1
CASRPGQGNNEQFF
TGTGCCAGCAGACCGGGACAGGGCAACAATGAGCAGTTCTTC
>TRBV15|few|TRBD1|TRBJ2-1
CATSRPQPGQGLGEQFF
TGTGCCACCAGCAGACCCCAACCGGGACAGGGTTTAGGTGAGCAGTTCTTC
>TRBV7-9|NA|NA|TRBJ1-1
CASSPRGLGLTEAFF
TGTGCCAGCAGCCCCCGTGGTTTGGGGCTAACTGAAGCTTTCTTT
>TRBV3-1|NA|NA|TRBJ2-1
CASSQDISYNEQFF
TGTGCCAGCAGCCAGGACATATCTTACAATGAGCAGTTCTTC
>TRBV12-3/TRBV12-4|NA|NA|TRBJ1-2
CASSHGQQIYGYTF
TGTGCCAGCAGTCACGGACAGCAAATCTATGGCTACACCTTC
>TRBV27|NA|NA|TRBJ2-7
CASSKGGFLGPGNGEQYF
TGTGCCAGCTCGAAGGGGGGCTTTTTGGGGCCGGGTAATGGCGAGCAGTACTTC
>TRBV6-1|many|TRBD1|TRBJ2-7
CASSEETGGLDEQYF
TGTGCCAGCAGTGAAGAAACAGGGGGCTTGGACGAGCAGTACTTC
>TRBV7-2|few|NA|TRBJ1-6
CASSLRGSPLHF
TGTGCCAGCAGCTTAAGGGGCTCACCCCTCCACTTT
>TRBV5-5|NA|NA|TRBJ1-1
CASSLARTAFYTEAFF
TGTGCCAGCAGCTTGGCTCGGACAGCTTTTTACACTGAAGCTTTCTTT
>TRBV14|NA|NA|TRBJ2-1
CASSHRYRLDSYNEQFF
TGTGCCAGCAGCCACCGTTACCGACTAGACTCCTACAATGAGCAGTTCTTC
>TRBV9|NA|TRBD1|TRBJ2-7
CASSIHDRGGEQYF
TGTGCCAGCAGCATCCACGACAGGGGGGGAGAGCAGTACTTC
>TRBV20-1|NA|NA|TRBJ2-5
CSARVGSETQYF
TGCAGTGCTAGAGTCGGATCAGAGACCCAGTACTTC
>TRBV12-3/TRBV12-4|many|NA|TRBJ2-2
CASSLGSTGELFF
TGTGCCAGCAGTCTCGGATCCACCGGGGAGCTGTTTTTT
>TRBV28|few|NA|TRBJ2-3
CASLPGGSTDTQYF
TGTGCCTCACTCCCGGGGGGCAGCACAGATACGCAGTATTTT
>TRBV5-1|few|NA|TRBJ1-1
CASSLEAGAETEAFF
TGCGCCAGCAGCTTGGAGGCCGGGGCGGAGACTGAAGCTTTCTTT
>TRBV20-1|NA|NA|TRBJ2-7
CSARTDSYEQYF
TGCAGTGCTAGGACCGACTCCTACGAGCAGTACTTC
>TRBV4-1|NA|NA|TRBJ2-4
CASSMNEGTIQYF
TGCGCCAGCAGCATGAATGAGGGGACCATTCAGTACTTC
>TRBV25-1|few|NA|TRBJ1-3
CASSKPTYSSGNTIYF
TGTGCCAGCAGTAAACCGACGTACAGCTCTGGAAACACCATATATTTT
>TRBV12-3/TRBV12-4|few|NA|TRBJ2-3
CASSFRNTQYF
TGTGCCAGCAGTTTTCGGAATACGCAGTATTTT
>TRBV4-2|few|TRBD2|TRBJ2-5
CASSHGLAGEVGETQYF
TGTGCCAGCAGCCATGGACTAGCAGGAGAGGTGGGGGAGACCCAGTACTTC
>TRBV19|NA|TRBD1|TRBJ2-1
CASRGDRAYNEQFF
TGTGCCAGTAGGGGGGACAGGGCCTACAATGAGCAGTTCTTC
>TRBV5-1|few|TRBD1|TRBJ2-2
CASSLESGQANTGELFF
TGCGCCAGCAGCTTGGAGTCCGGACAGGCGAACACCGGGGAGCTGTTTTTT